Described below is a single T cell receptor (beta chain) sequence and its context. Its cognate antigen has yet to be identified. It has no much larger one-base neighbor in the sample; base qualities were not kept. The data derive from a study of T-cell reconstitution after alpha-beta-depleted transplantation in children (dated by TCRdb to between 2015 and 2016). Regarding the research as a whole: The study quantitatively tracked T-cell immune reconstitution after TCRalphabeta/CD19-depleted allogeneic hematopoietic cell transplantation in children using TCR repertoire profiling. Study-wide conclusions, independent of this receptor: The high TCRbeta diversity at day 60 in some patients was ascribed to recipient T cells and intrathymic progenitors that had survived conditioning. The frequencies of hyperexpanded clones fell over the following months, and after one year, T-cell counts and TCRbeta diversity were mostly attributed to newly produced T cells. The apparently early recovery of alphabetaT-cell counts about two months after transplant reportedly depended on only several hundred rapidly expanded clones that came from non-depleted graft cells.

Libraries were made using PCR. Sequencing was performed on an Illumina HiSeq 2500. To normalize quantification of the TCRbeta repertoire, the TCR libraries were built with molecular barcoding that relied on unique molecular identifiers. TCRdb ran its own pipeline on the public reads, namely fastp trimming at Q25 and MiXCR clone calling, and kept in-frame beta chains. Rows with a matching CDR3 protein are joined into one entry that keeps the most common DNA and genes. The sample table holds 600,000 or so distinct CDR3 sequences, of which about 23% were seen once. Together, the top ten hold roughly 13% of the sample. This sample's treatment or condition label indicates: allogeneic hematopoietic cell transplantation with graft depleted of TCRalphabeta T cells and CD19 B cells. The transplant recipients were children given TCRalphabeta/CD19-depleted allogeneic hematopoietic cell grafts. Looking up the germline V gene yields CDR1 MNHNS and CDR2 SASEGT. The junction shows trimming of 8 bases on V and 6 bases on J, and the gene matches do not reach 19 bases of it. Its CDR3 holds 17 amino acids, cysteine through phenylalanine. The sequence is cut down to CDR3 DNA, 51 bases in frame from base 1.

The sequence derives from a boy less than two years old who had a stem cell transplant for acute myeloid leukemia, so the T cells may come from the graft donor. Sample: PBMCs, mostly from graft donor cells, taken 360 days after TCRalphabeta/CD19-depleted stem cell transplant. The chain is made from TRBV6-1 and TRBJ2-3, and TRBD2 aligns with 8 junction nucleotides. The CDR3 here reads CASVAATLSGSRDTQYF. The DNA sequence is TGTGCCAGCGTGGCGGCAACGTTAAGCGGGAGTCGGGATACGCAGTATTTT.